The entry that follows covers one T cell receptor (beta chain) sequence. CDR3 length equals 14 residues. The germline CDR1 and CDR2 sequences are SNHLY and FYNNEI. Losses at the gene ends were 8 bases for V and 5 bases for J; bases not matched to a gene: 7. Described time point: week 3, after first cycle of checkpoint inhibitor. One draw preceded checkpoint blockade; another followed its first cycle at week 3. Apart from a couple of fast progressors, RECIST 1.1 response was judged 12 weeks post-infusion. Clones were sequenced by immunoSEQ multiplex PCR, and TCRdb holds only the in-frame ones, with some missing. The sample contains 25,000 to 35,000 clones, approximately 80% of which appear only once. These data come from a study of blood T cell dynamics during melanoma immunotherapy. The wider study: First-line therapy was either pembrolizumab or nivolumab with ipilimumab for metastatic melanoma.

The chain links TRBV2 to TRBJ2-1; 9 nucleotides agree with TRBD2. The sequencing here drew on blood, taken from a patient treated with checkpoint blockade. The receptor's source is a human donor with melanoma. The CDR3 DNA reads as TGTGCCAGCTACCCGGGACTAGCCCACAATGAGCAGTTCTTC. Translation: CASYPGLAHNEQFF.